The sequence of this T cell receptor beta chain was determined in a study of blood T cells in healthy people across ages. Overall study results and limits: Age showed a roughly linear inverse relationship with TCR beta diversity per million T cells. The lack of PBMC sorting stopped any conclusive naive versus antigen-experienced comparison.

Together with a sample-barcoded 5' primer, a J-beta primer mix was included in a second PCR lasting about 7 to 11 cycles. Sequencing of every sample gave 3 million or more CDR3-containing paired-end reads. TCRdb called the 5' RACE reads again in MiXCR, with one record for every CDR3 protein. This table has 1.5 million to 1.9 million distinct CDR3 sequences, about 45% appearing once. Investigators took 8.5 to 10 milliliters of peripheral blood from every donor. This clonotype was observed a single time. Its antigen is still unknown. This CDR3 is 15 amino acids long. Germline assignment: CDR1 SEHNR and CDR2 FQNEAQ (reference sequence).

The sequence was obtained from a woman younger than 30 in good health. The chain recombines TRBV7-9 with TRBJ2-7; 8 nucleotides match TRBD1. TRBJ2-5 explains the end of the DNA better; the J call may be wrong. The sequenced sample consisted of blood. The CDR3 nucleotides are TGTGCCAGCAGCGCAGGACAGGGTTTGCAAGAGACCCAGTACTTC. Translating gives CASSAGQGLQETQYF.